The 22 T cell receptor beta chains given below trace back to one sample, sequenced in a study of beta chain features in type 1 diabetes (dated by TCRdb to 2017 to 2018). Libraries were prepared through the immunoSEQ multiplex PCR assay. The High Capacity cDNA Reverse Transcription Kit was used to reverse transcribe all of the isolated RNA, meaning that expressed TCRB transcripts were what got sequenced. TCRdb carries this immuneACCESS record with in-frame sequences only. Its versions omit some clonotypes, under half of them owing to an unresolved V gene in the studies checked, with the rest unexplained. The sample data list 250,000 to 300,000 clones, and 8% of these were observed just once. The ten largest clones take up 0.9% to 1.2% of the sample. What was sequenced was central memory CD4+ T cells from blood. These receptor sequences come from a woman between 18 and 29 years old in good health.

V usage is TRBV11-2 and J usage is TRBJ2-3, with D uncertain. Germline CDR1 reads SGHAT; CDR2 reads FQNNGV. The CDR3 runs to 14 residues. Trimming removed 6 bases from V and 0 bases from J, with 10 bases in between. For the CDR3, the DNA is TGTGCCAGCAGGGCGCCGATTAGCACAGATACGCAGTATTTT. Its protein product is CASRAPISTDTQYF.

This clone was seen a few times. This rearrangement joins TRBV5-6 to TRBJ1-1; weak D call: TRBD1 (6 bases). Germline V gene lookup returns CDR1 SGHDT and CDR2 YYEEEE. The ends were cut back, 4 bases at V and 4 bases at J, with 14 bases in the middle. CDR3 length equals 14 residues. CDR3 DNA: TGTGCCAGCAGCCCCTTCGCGGGGGCCACTGAAGCTTTCTTT. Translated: CASSPFAGATEAFF.

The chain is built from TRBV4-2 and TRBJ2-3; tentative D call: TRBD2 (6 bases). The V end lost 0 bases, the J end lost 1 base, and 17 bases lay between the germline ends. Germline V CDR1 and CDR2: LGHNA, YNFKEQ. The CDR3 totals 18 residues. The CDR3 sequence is CASSQDPTGAGRTDTQYF. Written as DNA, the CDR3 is TGTGCCAGCAGCCAAGATCCAACGGGAGCGGGCCGCACAGATACGCAGTATTTT.

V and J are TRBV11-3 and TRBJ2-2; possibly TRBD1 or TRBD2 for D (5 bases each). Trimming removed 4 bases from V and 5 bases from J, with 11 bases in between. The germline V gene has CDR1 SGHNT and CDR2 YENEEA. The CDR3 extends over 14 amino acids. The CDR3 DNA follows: TGTGCCAGCAGCTCCCAGGGACGGACCGGGGAGCTGTTTTTT. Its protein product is CASSSQGRTGELFF.

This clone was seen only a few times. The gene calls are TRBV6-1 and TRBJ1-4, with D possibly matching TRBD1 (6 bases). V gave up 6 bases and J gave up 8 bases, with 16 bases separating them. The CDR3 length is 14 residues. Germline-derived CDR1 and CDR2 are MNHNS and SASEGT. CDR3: CASSERGAGEKLFF. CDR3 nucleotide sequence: TGTGCCAGCAGCGAGAGGGGGGCTGGAGAAAAACTGTTTTTT.

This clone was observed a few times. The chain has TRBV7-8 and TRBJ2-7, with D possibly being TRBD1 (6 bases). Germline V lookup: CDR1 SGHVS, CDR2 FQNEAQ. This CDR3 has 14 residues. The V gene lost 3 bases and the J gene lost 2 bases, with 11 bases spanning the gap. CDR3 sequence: CASSFSQGPYEQYF. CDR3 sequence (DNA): TGTGCCAGCAGCTTTTCACAGGGCCCCTACGAGCAGTACTTC.

The CDR3 reads CASSIYRGETQYF. The CDR3 nucleotides are TGTGCCAGCAGCATCTACAGGGGTGAGACCCAGTACTTC. The chain has TRBV7-2 and TRBJ2-5; TRBD1 matches 7 bases. Trimming removed 5 bases from V and 5 bases from J; junction bases left unmatched: 5. Germline loops: CDR1 SGHTA, CDR2 FQGNSA. CDR3 length: 13 residues.

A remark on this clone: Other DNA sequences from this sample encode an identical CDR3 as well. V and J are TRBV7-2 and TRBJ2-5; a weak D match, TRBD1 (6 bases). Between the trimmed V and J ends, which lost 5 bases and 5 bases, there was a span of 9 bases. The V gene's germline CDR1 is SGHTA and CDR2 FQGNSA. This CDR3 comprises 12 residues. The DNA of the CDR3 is TGTGCCAGCAGCCCGCAGGGGGAGACCCAGTACTTC. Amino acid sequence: CASSPQGETQYF.

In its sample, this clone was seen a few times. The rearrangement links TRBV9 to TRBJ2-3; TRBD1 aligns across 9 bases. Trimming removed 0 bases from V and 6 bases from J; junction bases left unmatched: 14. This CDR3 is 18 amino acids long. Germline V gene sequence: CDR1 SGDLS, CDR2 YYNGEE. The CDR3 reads CASSVATAGTGTLDTQYF. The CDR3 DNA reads TGTGCCAGCAGCGTAGCTACCGCCGGGACAGGGACGTTGGATACGCAGTATTTT. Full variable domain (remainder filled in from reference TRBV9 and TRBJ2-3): DSGVTQTPKHLITATGQRVTLRCSPRSGDLSVYWYQQSLDQGLQFLIQYYNGEERAKGNILERFSAQQFPDLHSELNLSSLELGDSALYFCASSVATAGTGTLDTQYFGPGTRLTVL.

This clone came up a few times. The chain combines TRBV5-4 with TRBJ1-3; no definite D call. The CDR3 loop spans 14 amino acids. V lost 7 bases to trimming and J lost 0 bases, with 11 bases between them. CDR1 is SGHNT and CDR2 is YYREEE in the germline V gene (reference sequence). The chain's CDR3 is CASGNFNSGNTIYF. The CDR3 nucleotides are TGTGCCAGCGGAAACTTTAACTCTGGAAACACCATATATTTT. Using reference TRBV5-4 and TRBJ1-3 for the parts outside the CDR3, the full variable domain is ETGVTQSPTHLIKTRGQQVTLRCSSQSGHNTVSWYQQALGQGPQFIFQYYREEENGRGNFPPRFSGLQFPNYSSELNVNALELDDSALYLCASGNFNSGNTIYFGEGSWLTVV.

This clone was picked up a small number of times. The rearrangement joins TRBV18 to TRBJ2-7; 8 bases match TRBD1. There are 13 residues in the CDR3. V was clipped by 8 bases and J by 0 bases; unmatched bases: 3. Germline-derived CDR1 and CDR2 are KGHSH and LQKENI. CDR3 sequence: CASGQGSSYEQYF. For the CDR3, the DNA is TGTGCCAGCGGACAGGGAAGCTCCTACGAGCAGTACTTC.

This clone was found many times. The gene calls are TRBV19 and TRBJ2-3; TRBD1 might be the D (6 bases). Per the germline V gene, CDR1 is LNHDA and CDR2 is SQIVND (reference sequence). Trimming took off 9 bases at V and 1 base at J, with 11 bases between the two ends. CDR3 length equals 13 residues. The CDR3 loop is CASRTAGTDTQYF. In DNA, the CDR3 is TGTGCCAGCAGGACAGCAGGCACAGATACGCAGTATTTT. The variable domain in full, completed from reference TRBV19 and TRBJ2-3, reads DGGITQSPKYLFRKEGQNVTLSCEQNLNHDAMYWYRQDPGQGLRLIYYSQIVNDFQKGDIAEGYSVSREKKESFPLTVTSAQKNPTAFYLCASRTAGTDTQYFGPGTRLTVL.

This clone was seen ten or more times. This CDR3 is CASSQDQSTDTQYF. In DNA form, the CDR3 reads TGCGCCAGCAGCCAAGATCAGAGCACAGATACGCAGTATTTT. The rearrangement joins TRBV4-3 to TRBJ2-3; no reliable D call. V was cut by 0 bases and J by 0 bases, with 4 bases left in between. Looked up from germline, CDR1 is LGHNA and CDR2 is YSLEER. The CDR3 sequence is 14 residues long.

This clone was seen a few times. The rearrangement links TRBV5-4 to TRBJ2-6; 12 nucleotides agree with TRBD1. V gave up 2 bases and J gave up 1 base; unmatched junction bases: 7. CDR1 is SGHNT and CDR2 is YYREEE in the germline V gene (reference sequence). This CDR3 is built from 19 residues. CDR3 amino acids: CASSFRLGQGASGANVLTF. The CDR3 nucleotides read TGTGCCAGCAGCTTCCGGTTGGGACAGGGGGCTTCTGGGGCCAACGTCCTGACTTTC.

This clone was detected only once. The CDR3 protein is CASSEMRSPGLGNTIYF. CDR3 coding DNA: TGTGCCAGCAGTGAAATGAGGTCCCCAGGGTTAGGAAACACCATATATTTT. The chain employs TRBV6-1 and TRBJ1-3; perhaps TRBD1 as D (5 bases). There are 17 residues in the CDR3. Germline assignment: CDR1 MNHNS and CDR2 SASEGT. Trimming took off 2 bases at V and 4 bases at J, with 18 bases between the two ends.

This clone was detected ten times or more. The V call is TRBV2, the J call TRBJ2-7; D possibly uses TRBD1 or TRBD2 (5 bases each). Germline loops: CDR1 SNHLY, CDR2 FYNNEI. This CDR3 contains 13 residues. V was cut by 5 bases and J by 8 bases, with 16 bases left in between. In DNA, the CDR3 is TGTGCCAGCAGTTATGCGGATTGGGGGAAGCAGTACGTC. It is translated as CASSYADWGKQYV.

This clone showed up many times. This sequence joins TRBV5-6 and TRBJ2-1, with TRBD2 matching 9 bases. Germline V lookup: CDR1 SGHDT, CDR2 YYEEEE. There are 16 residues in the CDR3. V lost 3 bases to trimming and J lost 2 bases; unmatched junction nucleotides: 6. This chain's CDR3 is CASSYLAGEAYNEQFF. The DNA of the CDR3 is TGTGCCAGCAGCTATTTAGCGGGAGAAGCCTACAATGAGCAGTTCTTC.

The CDR3 is CASSLGLAGGIKETQYF. The CDR3 DNA reads as TGCGCCAGCAGCTTGGGGCTAGCGGGAGGGATAAAAGAGACCCAGTACTTC. The chain combines TRBV5-1 with TRBJ2-5, with 12 bases that match TRBD2. The CDR3 sequence is 17 residues long. Germline CDR1 and CDR2: SGHRS and YFSETQ. V lost 0 bases and J lost 3; bases outside the gene matches: 6.

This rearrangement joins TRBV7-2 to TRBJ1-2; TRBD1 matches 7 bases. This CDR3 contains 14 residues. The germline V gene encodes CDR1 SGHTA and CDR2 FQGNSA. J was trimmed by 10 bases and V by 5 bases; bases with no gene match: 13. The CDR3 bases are TGTGCCAGCAGCCGCGGGGGGACAGCTACTTACTACACCTTC. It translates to CASSRGGTATYYTF.

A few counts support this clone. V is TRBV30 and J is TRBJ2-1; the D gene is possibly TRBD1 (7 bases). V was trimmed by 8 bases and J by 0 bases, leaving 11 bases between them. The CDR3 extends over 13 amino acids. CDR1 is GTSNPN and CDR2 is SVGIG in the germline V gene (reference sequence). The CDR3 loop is CAGGTDSYNEQFF. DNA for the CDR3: TGTGCCGGAGGGACAGACTCCTACAATGAGCAGTTCTTC.

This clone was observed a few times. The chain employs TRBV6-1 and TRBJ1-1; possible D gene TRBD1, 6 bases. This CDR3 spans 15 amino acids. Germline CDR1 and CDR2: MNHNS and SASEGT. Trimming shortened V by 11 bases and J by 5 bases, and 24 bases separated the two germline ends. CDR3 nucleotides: TGTGCCGGAGTTAGGGACACTCCTCGGGGTACTGAAGCTTTCTTT. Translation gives CAGVRDTPRGTEAFF.

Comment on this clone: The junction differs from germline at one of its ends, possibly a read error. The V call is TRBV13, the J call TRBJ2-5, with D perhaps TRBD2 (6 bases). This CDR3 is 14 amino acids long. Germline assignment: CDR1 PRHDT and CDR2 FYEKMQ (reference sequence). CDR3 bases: TGCGCCAGCAGCCGACTAGAAGGAACAGAGACCCAGTACTTC. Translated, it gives CASSRLEGTETQYF.